These 30 T cell receptor beta chains share one sample of origin, sequenced in a study of T-cell reconstitution after alpha-beta-depleted transplantation in children. As it was prepared, the TCRbeta library received unique molecular identifiers. One entry per CDR3 protein, called by TCRdb with MiXCR from the PCR reads. The sample yields about 240,000 distinct CDR3 sequences, more than 20% seen once. The sample was PBMCs, taken before TCRalphabeta/CD19-depleted stem cell transplant. All receptors come from a girl aged 2-10 years with Fanconi anemia, due to receive a stem cell transplant.

There are many counts of this clonotype. The chain is built from TRBV6-5 and TRBJ2-7; the match to TRBD1 covers 9 bases. In germline, CDR1 is MNHEY, CDR2 SVGAGI. Trimming took 4 bases from V and 3 from J; bases not matched to a gene: 7. The CDR3 totals 15 residues. The CDR3 sequence: CASSLGGTGSYEQYF. The CDR3 bases are TGTGCCAGCAGTTTGGGGGGGACAGGGAGCTACGAGCAGTACTTC.

This clonotype was detected a few times. The chain uses TRBV28 and TRBJ1-1; D uncertain. The CDR3 contains 14 residues. Trimming removed 1 base at V and 5 bases at J, with 11 bases between. The germline CDR1 and CDR2 sequences are MDHEN and SYDVKM. The CDR3 coding sequence is TGTGCCAGCAGTTTATCAGGAGGAGGGACTGAAGCTTTCTTT. This codes for CASSLSGGGTEAFF.

This clonotype showed up many times. The chain employs TRBV29-1 and TRBJ2-1, with 9 bases matching TRBD2. The trim removed 3 bases at V and 8 bases at J, leaving 8 bases unmatched. The germline V gene has CDR1 SQVTM and CDR2 ANQGSEA. This CDR3 has 14 residues. CDR3 bases: TGCAGCGTTGACATAGCGGGAGTTACGGATGAGCAGTTCTTC. Translation: CSVDIAGVTDEQFF.

This clonotype has ten or more counts. The rearrangement joins TRBV29-1 to TRBJ2-1, with 9 nucleotides matching TRBD2. The germline V gene has CDR1 SQVTM and CDR2 ANQGSEA. This CDR3 is built from 16 residues. V gave up 1 base and J gave up 4 bases; unmatched junction bases: 8. The CDR3 DNA is TGCAGCGTTGAAGGGGTCAGCGGGGGGTTGTACAATGAGCAGTTCTTC. The encoded protein is CSVEGVSGGLYNEQFF.

This clonotype was counted at least ten times. The chain carries TRBV11-3 and TRBJ2-2; tentative D call: TRBD1 (5 bases). The CDR3 has 14 amino acids. The germline V and J ends were trimmed by 5 bases and 1 base, with 8 bases remaining between them. Germline V lookup: CDR1 SGHNT, CDR2 YENEEA. This CDR3 reads CASSHDRNTGELFF. CDR3 nucleotides: TGTGCCAGCAGCCACGACAGGAACACCGGGGAGCTGTTTTTT. The whole variable domain, remainder taken from reference TRBV11-3 and TRBJ2-2, is EAGVVQSPRYKIIEKKQPVAFWCNPISGHNTLYWYLQNLGQGPELLIRYENEEAVDDSQLPKDRFSAERLKGVDSTLKIQPAELGDSAVYLCASSHDRNTGELFFGEGSRLTVL.

V gene TRBV7-8 combines with J gene TRBJ2-7; D possibly corresponds to TRBD2 (5 bases). Per the germline V gene, CDR1 is SGHVS and CDR2 is FQNEAQ. Trimming left V 5 bases short and J 3 bases short, with 14 bases between. This CDR3 region has 14 residues. The CDR3 reads CASSRGFALYEQYF. DNA for the CDR3: TGTGCCAGCAGCCGAGGGTTTGCCCTCTACGAGCAGTACTTC.

The chain carries TRBV7-2 and TRBJ2-1; 9 bases agree with TRBD2. The CDR3 sequence is 17 residues long. The germline gives CDR1 SGHTA, CDR2 FQGNSA. Unmatched junction bases numbered 9, after V lost 1 base and J lost 5 bases. CDR3 coding DNA: TGTGCCAGCAGCTTAGTCAATAGGTTAGCGGGGGACAATGAGCAGTTCTTC. This gives the protein CASSLVNRLAGDNEQFF.

This clonotype was observed many times. The V gene is TRBV7-6, the J gene TRBJ2-2; TRBD1 aligns across 7 bases. Germline values: CDR1 SGHVS, CDR2 FNYEAQ. The junction had 3 bases not matched to a gene; V was cut back by 4 bases and J by 10 bases. The CDR3 loop spans 12 amino acids. The CDR3 loop is CASSSGQLELFF. In nucleotides, the CDR3 is TGTGCCAGCAGCTCGGGACAGTTGGAGCTGTTTTTT.

This clonotype was recorded at least ten times. The V and J genes are TRBV29-1 and TRBJ2-2; the D gene is possibly TRBD1 (5 bases). V was trimmed by 0 bases and J by 3 bases, leaving 11 bases between them. Germline lookup yields CDR1 SQVTM and CDR2 ANQGSEA. The CDR3 runs 15 residues. This CDR3 is CSVEDPTVDTGELFF. Written as DNA, the CDR3 is TGCAGCGTTGAAGACCCGACAGTGGACACCGGGGAGCTGTTTTTT.

The table lists this clonotype with many counts. The chain links TRBV29-1 to TRBJ2-5; the match to TRBD1 covers 8 bases. This CDR3 region has 13 residues. Germline CDR1 is SQVTM and CDR2 is ANQGSEA. V was pared by 2 bases and J by 4 bases, with 3 bases of the junction left unmatched. The CDR3 is CSVEWGTGETQYF. The CDR3 coding sequence is TGCAGCGTTGAATGGGGGACAGGAGAGACCCAGTACTTC.

This clonotype was counted only a few times. The V call is TRBV20-1, the J call TRBJ2-1, with TRBD2 matching 13 bases. Unmatched junction bases numbered 6, after V lost 6 bases and J lost 4 bases. The CDR3 runs 15 residues. The germline gives CDR1 DFQATT, CDR2 SNEGSKA (reference sequence). The CDR3 sequence is CSAAGTSGTYNEQFF. The CDR3 bases are TGCAGTGCCGCTGGGACTAGCGGGACGTACAATGAGCAGTTCTTC.

The sample holds a few counts of this clonotype. The V call is TRBV29-1, the J call TRBJ1-1; the D gene is possibly TRBD1 (6 bases). Trimming left V 4 bases short and J 5 bases short, with 8 bases between. CDR3 length equals 11 residues. The V gene's germline CDR1 is SQVTM and CDR2 ANQGSEA. The CDR3 DNA reads TGCAGCGTTGGGGGGCTAACTGAAGCTTTCTTT. Its protein product is CSVGGLTEAFF.

The chain joins TRBV7-2 to TRBJ2-7, with 9 positions matching TRBD2. The germline V gene encodes CDR1 SGHTA and CDR2 FQGNSA. The CDR3 is 16 residues long. V shed 4 bases, J shed 4 bases, and the junction held 11 bases outside the gene matches. The CDR3 sequence: CASSSTARGGHYEQYF. CDR3 coding DNA: TGTGCCAGCAGCTCGACCGCGCGGGGGGGGCATTACGAGCAGTACTTC.

At least ten counts were recorded for this clonotype. V usage is TRBV30 and J usage is TRBJ2-3; TRBD1 matches 7 bases. The CDR3 totals 19 residues. The germline V gene has CDR1 GTSNPN and CDR2 SVGIG (reference sequence). V lost 0 bases to trimming and J lost 4 bases; unmatched junction nucleotides: 19. The CDR3 reads CAWSVLGESFRGPADTQYF. In nucleotides, the CDR3 is TGTGCCTGGAGTGTACTGGGGGAGTCGTTTAGGGGGCCTGCAGATACGCAGTATTTT.

There are many counts of this clonotype. V and J are TRBV6-5 and TRBJ2-5; D unclear. Trimming removed 2 bases from V and 3 bases from J, with 13 bases in between. CDR3 length equals 15 residues. Per germline, CDR1 MNHEY and CDR2 SVGAGI. The CDR3 protein is CASSYPNRGKETQYF. In DNA form, the CDR3 reads TGTGCCAGCAGTTACCCGAACAGAGGAAAAGAGACCCAGTACTTC.

The genes are TRBV5-1 and TRBJ2-7; 9 positions agree with TRBD2. Germline-derived CDR1 and CDR2 are SGHRS and YFSETQ. The length of the CDR3 is 13 residues. J was trimmed by 9 bases and V by 10 bases; bases with no gene match: 14. The CDR3 DNA reads TGCGCCTCCCGACTAGCGGAGGGCCTAGGGCAGTACTTC. Its translation is CASRLAEGLGQYF.

At least ten counts were recorded for this clonotype. V is TRBV9 and J is TRBJ2-3, with a possible D match to TRBD2 (5 bases). Between the trimmed V and J ends, which lost 4 bases and 3 bases, there was a span of 12 bases. The V gene's germline CDR1 is SGDLS and CDR2 YYNGEE. This CDR3 spans 14 amino acids. This chain's CDR3 is CASSPGGQTDTQYF. The CDR3 DNA reads TGTGCCAGCAGCCCTGGCGGGCAAACAGATACGCAGTATTTT.

This clonotype was detected ten times or more. The CDR3 DNA reads as TGTGCCAGCAGTCGAACTAGCGGGACCTACAATGAGCAGTTCTTC. It codes for CASSRTSGTYNEQFF. The chain joins TRBV27 to TRBJ2-1, with TRBD2 matching 10 bases. Trimming at V came to 5 bases and at J to 2 bases, leaving 3 bases not matched to a gene. The CDR3 extends over 15 amino acids. Germline V lookup: CDR1 MNHEY, CDR2 SMNVEV (reference sequence).

The chain links TRBV5-6 to TRBJ2-7, with TRBD1 matching 8 bases. The CDR3 has 16 residues. Germline V gives CDR1 SGHDT, CDR2 YYEEEE. Unmatched junction bases numbered 6, after V lost 1 base and J lost 0 bases. For the CDR3, the DNA is TGTGCCAGCAGCTTGAAAGACAGGGGAATCTCCTACGAGCAGTACTTC. Translation gives CASSLKDRGISYEQYF.

The rearrangement joins TRBV20-1 to TRBJ2-5, with a weak D call TRBD2 (5 bases). This CDR3 has 15 amino acids. Germline values: CDR1 DFQATT, CDR2 SNEGSKA (reference sequence). Trimming took off 2 bases at V and 7 bases at J, with 20 bases between the two ends. As DNA, the CDR3 is TGCAGTGCTAGACTACCGAGGACTTCTCCAGGGACCCAGTACTTC. Its translation is CSARLPRTSPGTQYF.

This clonotype was observed a handful of times. The chain links TRBV12-3 or TRBV12-4 to TRBJ2-3; 12 bases match TRBD2. This CDR3 region has 14 residues. The V and J ends lost 3 bases and 8 bases, in that order; junction bases with no gene match: 3. CDR3 amino acids: CASSLTSGGSTQYF. CDR3 nucleotide sequence: TGTGCCAGCAGTTTGACTAGCGGGGGAAGTACGCAGTATTTT.

CDR3 sequence: CASSVGSSGLYEQYF. CDR3 coding DNA: TGTGCCAGCAGTGTTGGGTCTAGCGGTCTCTACGAGCAGTACTTC. This sequence joins TRBV25-1 and TRBJ2-7; 7 bases map to TRBD2. The trim removed 4 bases at V and 3 bases at J, leaving 9 bases unmatched. Germline-derived CDR1 and CDR2 are MGHDK and SYGVNS. There are 15 residues in the CDR3.

The J gene is TRBJ2-7, the V gene TRBV7-2; D might be TRBD1 or TRBD2, each matching 7 bases. Germline V gene lookup returns CDR1 SGHTA and CDR2 FQGNSA. The CDR3 spans 15 residues. The V end lost 5 bases, the J end lost 4 bases, and 18 bases lay between the germline ends. Here the CDR3 DNA reads TGTGCCAGCAGCCCGGGGAGGGGGCGGGGGTACGAGCAGTACTTC. Its translation: CASSPGRGRGYEQYF.

This clonotype appeared many times. The V and J genes are TRBV12-5 and TRBJ1-2, with no clear D. The CDR3 consists of 17 residues. The V gene lost 4 bases and the J gene lost 2 bases, with 20 bases spanning the gap. The germline gives CDR1 LGHNT, CDR2 FRNRAP. The CDR3 DNA reads TGTGCTAGTGGTTACCCGGCCCATTTAAAAGAGAACTATGGCTACACCTTC. The encoded protein is CASGYPAHLKENYGYTF. Full variable domain (remainder filled in from reference TRBV12-5 and TRBJ1-2): DARVTQTPRHKVTEMGQEVTMRCQPILGHNTVFWYRQTMMQGLELLAYFRNRAPLDDSGMPKDRFSAEMPDATLATLKIQPSEPRDSAVYFCASGYPAHLKENYGYTFGSGTRLTVV.

V usage is TRBV12-3 or TRBV12-4 and J usage is TRBJ2-1; 8 nucleotides agree with TRBD2. The CDR3 contains 16 residues. Germline trimming cut 3 bases from V and 8 bases from J; bases unmatched to any gene: 12. In DNA form, the CDR3 reads TGTGCCAGCAGTTTTTCACTTCGGACTAGCCGAGATGAGCAGTTCTTC. Translating gives CASSFSLRTSRDEQFF.

This clonotype has at least ten counts. The chain combines TRBV5-5 with TRBJ2-5, with a tentative D call TRBD1 (5 bases). Trimming pared 1 base from V and 2 bases from J, leaving 12 bases between. The CDR3 is 15 residues long. Looked up from germline, CDR1 is SGHKS and CDR2 is YYEKEE (reference sequence). This chain's CDR3 is CASSLIGAHQETQYF. The CDR3 nucleotides are TGTGCCAGCAGCTTGATAGGGGCCCATCAAGAGACCCAGTACTTC.

This clonotype was seen at least ten times. The chain links TRBV29-1 to TRBJ2-6; no definite D call. Trimming removed 1 base at V and 2 bases at J, with 3 bases between. Germline V gene data show CDR1 as SQVTM and CDR2 as ANQGSEA. The CDR3 covers 13 residues. The CDR3 coding sequence is TGCAGCGTTGAAGGAGCTGGGGCCAACGTCCTGACTTTC. Its protein is CSVEGAGANVLTF.

This sequence joins TRBV5-1 and TRBJ1-5; weak D call: TRBD1 (5 bases). The CDR3 extends over 13 amino acids. Between the trimmed V and J ends, which lost 3 bases and 7 bases, there was a span of 11 bases. Germline assignment: CDR1 SGHRS and CDR2 YFSETQ. The CDR3: CASSYSGNQPQHF. For the CDR3, the DNA is TGCGCCAGCAGCTACTCAGGGAACCAGCCCCAGCATTTT.

This clonotype has at least ten counts. The rearrangement joins TRBV5-1 to TRBJ2-7; 9 bases map to TRBD1. J gave up 9 bases and V 4 bases, and 11 bases lay outside the gene matches. CDR3 length: 14 amino acids. Germline V gene data show CDR1 as SGHRS and CDR2 as YFSETQ. The chain's CDR3 is CASSGGQGRTPQYF. The CDR3 DNA sequence: TGCGCCAGCAGCGGAGGACAGGGGCGGACTCCGCAGTACTTC.

This clonotype was picked up many times. The chain links TRBV29-1 to TRBJ2-5; D unresolved. Per germline, CDR1 SQVTM and CDR2 ANQGSEA. Trimming shortened V by 2 bases and J by 1 base, and 8 bases separated the two germline ends. This CDR3 is built from 13 residues. The CDR3 sequence is CSVERSSQETQYF. Written as DNA, the CDR3 is TGCAGCGTTGAAAGGTCTTCCCAAGAGACCCAGTACTTC. Supplemented by reference TRBV29-1 and TRBJ2-5, the full variable domain reads SAVISQKPSRDICQRGTSLTIQCQVDSQVTMMFWYRQQPGQSLTLIATANQGSEATYESGFVIDKFPISRPNLTFSTLTVSNMSPEDSSIYLCSVERSSQETQYFGPGTRLLVL.